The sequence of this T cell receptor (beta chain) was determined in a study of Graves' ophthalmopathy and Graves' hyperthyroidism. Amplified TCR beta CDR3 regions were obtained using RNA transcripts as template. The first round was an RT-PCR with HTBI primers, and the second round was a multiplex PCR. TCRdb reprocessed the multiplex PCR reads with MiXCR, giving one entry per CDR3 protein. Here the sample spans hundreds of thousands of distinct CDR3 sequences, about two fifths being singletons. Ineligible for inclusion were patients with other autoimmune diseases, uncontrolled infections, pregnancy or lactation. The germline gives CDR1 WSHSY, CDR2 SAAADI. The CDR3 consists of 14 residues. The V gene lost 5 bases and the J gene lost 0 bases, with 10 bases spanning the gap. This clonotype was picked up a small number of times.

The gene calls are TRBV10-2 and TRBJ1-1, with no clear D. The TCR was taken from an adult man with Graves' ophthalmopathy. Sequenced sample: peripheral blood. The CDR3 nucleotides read TGCGCCAGCAGTCCGAGGGTCATGAACACTGAAGCTTTCTTT. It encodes CASSPRVMNTEAFF.